The T cell receptor beta chain described here comes from a study of cytomegalovirus exposure and HLA in healthy donors. In this sample, this clone turned up a few times. The PCR had 60 Vbeta and 13 Jbeta primers. Here immunoSEQ multiplex PCR was the method, and the copy in TCRdb shows in-frame clones only, minus some. The data show fewer than 65,000 clones, roughly 77% seen once. The CDR3 is 14 amino acids. The germline V gene encodes CDR1 SGHNT and CDR2 YYREEE (reference sequence). V lost 3 bases and J lost 3, with 12 bases in between. This chain links TRBV5-4 with TRBJ1-2; possible D gene TRBD1, 6 bases. The clonotype comes from a woman in her 40s in good health and CMV-seropositive. Material: PBMCs. CDR3 residues: CASSSKGGDYGYTF. The CDR3 DNA reads as TGTGCCAGCAGCTCCAAAGGGGGAGACTATGGCTACACCTTC.